The text below deals with one TCR beta chain. The data belong to a study of patients and donors after allogeneic stem cell transplantation. V was trimmed by 1 base and J by 2 bases, leaving 5 bases between them. Germline V CDR1 and CDR2: SGDLS, YYNGEE. The CDR3 is made up of 13 amino acids. A single record per CDR3 protein comes from TCRdb applying MiXCR to the RT-PCR reads. The top ten clones hold around 6% of a sample with roughly 940,000 distinct CDR3 sequences, more than 15% of them seen once. Sequencing was performed on blood, either unsorted or a sorted T cell fraction (not recorded which). The TCR sequence derives from a human donor who was either an allogeneic HSCT recipient or a stem cell or donor lymphocyte infusion donor (not recorded which). It is not recorded whose cells these are; they may come from a transplant donor. This sequence joins TRBV9 and TRBJ2-3; D uncertain. This chain's CDR3 is CASSVYATDTQYF. CDR3 DNA: TGTGCCAGCAGCGTATACGCCACAGATACGCAGTATTTT.